This T cell receptor (beta chain) was sequenced in a study of T cells in Graves' hyperthyroidism and ophthalmopathy. The V and J ends lost 3 bases and 8 bases, in that order; junction bases with no gene match: 9. The CDR3 loop spans 16 amino acids. Looked up from germline, CDR1 is LGHNA and CDR2 is YNFKEQ. Researchers took RNA transcripts and amplified the TCR beta CDR3 regions from them. HTBI primers were the set used in a first-round RT-PCR of the TCR CDR3. MiXCR was run by TCRdb on the multiplex PCR reads, yielding one entry per CDR3 protein. This table holds hundreds of thousands of distinct CDR3 sequences, just under 25% found once.

The sequence came from a man aged 45 to 65 with Graves' hyperthyroidism. The sample consisted of blood. This chain links TRBV4-2 with TRBJ2-1; 11 bases are shared with TRBD2. The CDR3 DNA sequence: TGTGCCAGCAGCCACAAGAGGACTAGCGGGTTCGATGAGCAGTTCTTC. Its translation: CASSHKRTSGFDEQFF.